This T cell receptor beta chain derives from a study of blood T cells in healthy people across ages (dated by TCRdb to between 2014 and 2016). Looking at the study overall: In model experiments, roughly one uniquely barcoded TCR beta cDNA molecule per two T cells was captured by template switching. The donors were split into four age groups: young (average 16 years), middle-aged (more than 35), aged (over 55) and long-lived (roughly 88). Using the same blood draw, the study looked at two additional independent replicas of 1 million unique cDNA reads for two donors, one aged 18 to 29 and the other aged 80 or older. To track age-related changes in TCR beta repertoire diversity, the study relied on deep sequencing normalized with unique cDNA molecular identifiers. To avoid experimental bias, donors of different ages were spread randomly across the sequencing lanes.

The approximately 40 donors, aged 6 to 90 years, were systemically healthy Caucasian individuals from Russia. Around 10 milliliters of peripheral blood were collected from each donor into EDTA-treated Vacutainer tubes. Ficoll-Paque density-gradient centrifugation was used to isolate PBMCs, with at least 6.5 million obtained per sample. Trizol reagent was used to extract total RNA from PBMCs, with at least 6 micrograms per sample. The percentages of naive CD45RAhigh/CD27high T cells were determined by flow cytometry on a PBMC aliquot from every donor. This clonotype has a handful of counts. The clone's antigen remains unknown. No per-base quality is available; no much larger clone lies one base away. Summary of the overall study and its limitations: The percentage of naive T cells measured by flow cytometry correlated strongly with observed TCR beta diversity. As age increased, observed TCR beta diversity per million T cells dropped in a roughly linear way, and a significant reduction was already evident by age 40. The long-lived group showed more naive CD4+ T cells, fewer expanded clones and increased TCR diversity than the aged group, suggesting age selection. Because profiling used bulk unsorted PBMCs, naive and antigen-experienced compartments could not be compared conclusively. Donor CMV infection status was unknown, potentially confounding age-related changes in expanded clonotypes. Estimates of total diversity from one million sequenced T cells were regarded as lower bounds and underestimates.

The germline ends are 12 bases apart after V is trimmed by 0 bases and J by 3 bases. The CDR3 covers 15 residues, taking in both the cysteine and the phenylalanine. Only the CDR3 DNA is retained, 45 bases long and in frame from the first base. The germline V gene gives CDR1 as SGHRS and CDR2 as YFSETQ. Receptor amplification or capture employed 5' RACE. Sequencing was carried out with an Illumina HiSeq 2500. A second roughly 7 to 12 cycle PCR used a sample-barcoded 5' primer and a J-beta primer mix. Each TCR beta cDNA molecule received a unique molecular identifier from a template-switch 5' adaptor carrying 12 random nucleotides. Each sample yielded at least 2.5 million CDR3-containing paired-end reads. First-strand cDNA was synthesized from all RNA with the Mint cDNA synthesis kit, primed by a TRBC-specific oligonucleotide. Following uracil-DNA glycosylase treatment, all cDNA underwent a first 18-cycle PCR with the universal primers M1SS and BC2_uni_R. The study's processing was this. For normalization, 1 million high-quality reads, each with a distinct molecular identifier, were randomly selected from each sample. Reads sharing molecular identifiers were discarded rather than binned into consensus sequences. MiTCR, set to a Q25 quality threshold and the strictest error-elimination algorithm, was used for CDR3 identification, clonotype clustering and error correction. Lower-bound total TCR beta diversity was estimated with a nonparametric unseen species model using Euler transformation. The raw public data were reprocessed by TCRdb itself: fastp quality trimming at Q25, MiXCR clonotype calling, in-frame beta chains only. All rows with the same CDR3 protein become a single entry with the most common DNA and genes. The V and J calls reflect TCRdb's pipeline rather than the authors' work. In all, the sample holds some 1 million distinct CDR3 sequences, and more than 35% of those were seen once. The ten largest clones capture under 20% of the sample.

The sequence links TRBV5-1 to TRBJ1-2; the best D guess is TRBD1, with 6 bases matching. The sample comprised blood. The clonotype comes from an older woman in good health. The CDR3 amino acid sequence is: CASSLGGGNDYGYTF. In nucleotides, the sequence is TGCGCCAGCAGCTTGGGAGGGGGTAATGACTATGGCTACACCTTC.